The 16 T cell receptor beta chains presented below share a single source sample, sequenced in a study of T cell repertoires in cytomegalovirus infection (dated by TCRdb to the late 2010s). No cognate antigen is known for these TCRs. Instrument on record: Illumina HiSeq 1500. TCRdb reprocessed the public reads (quality trimming at Q25 with fastp, clone calling with MiXCR) and kept in-frame beta chains. Rows with one shared CDR3 protein collapse into an entry with the most common genes and DNA. Here the sample has around 770,000 distinct CDR3 sequences; 29% occur a single time. Around 14% of the sample lies in the top ten. This sample's treatment or condition label indicates: in vitro stimulation with specific CMV peptide epitopes to enrich CMV-specific T cells. The specimen comprised cultured CD8+ T cells from PBMCs, sampled from culture after CMV antigen stimulation. The receptors originated from a human donor in good health (CMV status not recorded). Some clones in this sample may be carry-over from other donors' samples.

This clonotype was counted between two and nine times. The rearrangement joins TRBV7-6 to TRBJ2-1; D ambiguous. This CDR3 is 15 amino acids long. Germline CDR1 SGHVS, CDR2 FNYEAQ. Trimming took 6 bases from V and 0 from J, leaving 12 bases between them. The CDR3 loop reads CASRAAVSSYNEQFF. The CDR3 DNA reads TGTGCCAGCAGGGCCGCGGTCAGCTCCTACAATGAGCAGTTCTTC.

J is TRBJ2-5 and V is TRBV9, with TRBD2 as a possible D gene (5 bases). This CDR3 contains 16 residues. Deletions cut 0 bases from V and 2 bases from J, with 14 bases between. Germline V gives CDR1 SGDLS, CDR2 YYNGEE. This CDR3 reads CASSVARASSQETQYF. For the CDR3, the DNA is TGTGCCAGCAGCGTAGCTCGGGCTAGCTCACAAGAGACCCAGTACTTC.

This clonotype was seen repeatedly, ten times or more. This chain joins TRBV7-3 and TRBJ2-2, with 10 nucleotides matching TRBD2. CDR1 and CDR2 from the germline V gene are SGHTA and FQGTGA. The junction had 6 bases not matched to a gene; V was cut back by 5 bases and J by 0 bases. The CDR3 consists of 17 residues. CDR3 sequence: CASSVTSGNANTGELFF. The CDR3 DNA sequence: TGTGCCAGCAGCGTTACTAGCGGGAACGCGAACACCGGGGAGCTGTTTTTT.

The J gene is TRBJ2-1, the V gene TRBV5-3; D could derive from TRBD1 or TRBD2 (6 bases each). TRBV5-3 falls under the ORF class, with uncertain function. Trimming removed 8 bases from V and 10 bases from J, with 22 bases in between. CDR3 size: 14 residues. CDR3 DNA sequence: TGTGCCAGCAGCCACCCTCCACGGGGGCCCGAGCAGTTCTTC. Protein product: CASSHPPRGPEQFF.

The table lists this clonotype with many counts. The V call is TRBV7-8, the J call TRBJ1-1; 9 bases fit TRBD1. The ends lost 6 bases at V and 1 base at J; junction bases unmatched: 6. Germline CDR1 reads SGHVS; CDR2 reads FQNEAQ. This CDR3 has 15 residues. CDR3 in DNA: TGTGCCAGCAGTTCCCCGGACAGGGGGAACACTGAAGCTTTCTTT. It codes for CASSSPDRGNTEAFF. Complete variable domain (other parts from reference TRBV7-8 and TRBJ1-1): GAGVSQSPRYKVAKRGQDVALRCDPISGHVSLFWYQQALGQGPEFLTYFQNEAQLDKSGLPSDRFFAERPEGSVSTLKIQRTQQEDSAVYLCASSSPDRGNTEAFFGQGTRLTVV.

This clonotype turned up a few times. This rearrangement joins TRBV6-4 to TRBJ1-2; 7 bases are shared with TRBD1. The CDR3 spans 12 residues. J gave up 4 bases and V 8 bases, and 4 bases lay outside the gene matches. Per the germline V gene, CDR1 is MRHNA and CDR2 is SNTAGT. In DNA, the CDR3 is TGTGCCAGCGGCTCAGGGGGCTATGGCTACACCTTC. It yields the protein CASGSGGYGYTF.

This chain links TRBV4-1 with TRBJ2-1; 11 bases are shared with TRBD1. J gave up 3 bases and V 4 bases, and 2 bases lay outside the gene matches. This CDR3 region has 15 residues. CDR1 is MGHRA, CDR2 YSYEKL, per germline. The CDR3 bases are TGCGCCAGCAGCCGGGACAGGGGGGACTACAATGAGCAGTTCTTC. Translating it yields CASSRDRGDYNEQFF.

The CDR3 DNA follows: TGTGCCAGTAGTAACGGTTGGGGGCGCTACAATGAGCAGTTCTTC. Translated: CASSNGWGRYNEQFF. This sequence joins TRBV19 and TRBJ2-1; D possibly corresponds to TRBD1 (6 bases). Looked up from germline, CDR1 is LNHDA and CDR2 is SQIVND (reference sequence). The CDR3 is 15 amino acids. Between the trimmed V and J ends, which lost 4 bases and 3 bases, there was a span of 13 bases. Drawing the rest from reference TRBV19 and TRBJ2-1, the complete variable domain is DGGITQSPKYLFRKEGQNVTLSCEQNLNHDAMYWYRQDPGQGLRLIYYSQIVNDFQKGDIAEGYSVSREKKESFPLTVTSAQKNPTAFYLCASSNGWGRYNEQFFGPGTRLTVL.

This clonotype was recorded many times. The chain employs TRBV12-3 or TRBV12-4 and TRBJ2-1; TRBD2 matches 8 bases. V dropped 5 bases and J dropped 5; count of bases not matched to a gene: 8. The CDR3 extends over 15 amino acids. CDR3 amino acids: CASSAREGWDNEQFF. The CDR3, as DNA: TGTGCCAGCAGTGCCCGGGAGGGTTGGGACAATGAGCAGTTCTTC.

This clonotype showed up just a few times. The J gene is TRBJ1-1, the V gene TRBV19; D gene uncertain. CDR3 length: 12 amino acids. CDR1 and CDR2 from the germline V gene are LNHDA and SQIVND (reference sequence). V was clipped by 5 bases and J by 6 bases, with 10 bases between them. CDR3 sequence (DNA): TGTGCCAGTAGTTGGGAGGGTTCTGAAGCTTTCTTT. It translates to CASSWEGSEAFF.

CDR3 residues: CASSLHPRTGGNQPQHF. DNA of the CDR3: TGTGCCAGCAGTTTACACCCTCGGACAGGGGGCAATCAGCCCCAGCATTTT. The chain is built from TRBV28 and TRBJ1-5; 9 nucleotides line up with TRBD1. Unmatched junction bases numbered 7, after V lost 2 bases and J lost 2 bases. Germline assignment: CDR1 MDHEN and CDR2 SYDVKM. CDR3 size: 17 residues.

This clonotype has at least ten counts. This chain uses TRBV7-9 with TRBJ1-2; TRBD1 agrees at 8 bases. CDR1 SEHNR and CDR2 FQNEAQ come from the germline V gene (reference sequence). V trimming: 5 bases; J trimming: 4 bases; junction bases outside the gene matches: 3. This CDR3 is built from 13 residues. CDR3 sequence reads: CASSDDRGYGYTF. In nucleotides, the CDR3 is TGTGCCAGCAGCGACGACAGGGGCTATGGCTACACCTTC. Based on the CDR3 plus reference TRBV7-9 and TRBJ1-2, the full variable domain is DTGVSQNPRHKITKRGQNVTFRCDPISEHNRLYWYRQTLGQGPEFLTYFQNEAQLEKSRLLSDRFSAERPKGSFSTLEIQRTEQGDSAMYLCASSDDRGYGYTFGSGTRLTVV.

This chain joins TRBV19 and TRBJ1-6; TRBD1 matches at 7 bases. CDR1 and CDR2 from the germline V gene are LNHDA and SQIVND (reference sequence). V shed 5 bases and J 3 bases; nucleotides not matched to a gene: 7. CDR3 size: 16 residues. CDR3 nucleotides: TGTGCCAGTAGTCCACGACAGGGAGGCTATAATTCACCCCTCCACTTT. This translates into CASSPRQGGYNSPLHF.

This clonotype was picked up a small number of times. V gene TRBV27 combines with J gene TRBJ2-1; the match to TRBD2 covers 9 bases. V lost 8 bases to trimming and J lost 2 bases; unmatched junction nucleotides: 4. The CDR3 runs 14 residues. Germline V gene sequence: CDR1 MNHEY, CDR2 SMNVEV (reference sequence). The CDR3 region is CASASGVAYNEQFF. The DNA for the CDR3 is TGTGCCAGCGCTAGCGGGGTCGCCTACAATGAGCAGTTCTTC.

At least ten counts were recorded for this clonotype. V is TRBV7-9 and J is TRBJ2-1, with a weak D call TRBD1 (6 bases). The CDR3 loop spans 14 amino acids. Trimming left V 3 bases short and J 2 bases short, with 8 bases between. CDR1 SEHNR and CDR2 FQNEAQ come from the germline V gene (reference sequence). The CDR3 loop reads CASSFEGAYNEQFF. The CDR3 coding sequence is TGTGCCAGCAGCTTCGAGGGGGCCTACAATGAGCAGTTCTTC.

V usage is TRBV27 and J usage is TRBJ2-7; 7 bases match TRBD2. Germline CDR1 and CDR2: MNHEY and SMNVEV (reference sequence). The CDR3 is 16 amino acids. The V and J ends lost 6 bases and 0 bases, in that order; junction bases with no gene match: 11. CDR3 residues: CASRAFGGTYSYEQYV. The CDR3 nucleotides read TGTGCCAGCAGGGCGTTCGGGGGGACCTACTCCTACGAGCAGTACGTC.